This TCR beta chain was identified during a study of blood T cell repertoires in COVID-19. About the research overall: Nucleic acid was either cDNA or gDNA, and it came from T cells, B-cell-depleted T cells, or PBMCs.

Trimming left V 2 bases short and J 4 bases short, with 19 bases between. Germline V gene lookup returns CDR1 SGHRS and CDR2 YFSETQ. CDR3 length: 16 residues. Authors' methods: Nucleated cell number was recorded as an estimate derived from reference gene primer amplification. The protocol was immunoSEQ multiplex PCR, while the TCRdb copy is restricted to in-frame clones and leaves out a portion. The DNA gave D and trimming, while V, J and clone size come from that table. The table lists over 150,000 clones, 60% to 80% of them singletons. Sequenced sample: PBMCs or T cells enriched from blood (not recorded which). The chain links TRBV5-1 to TRBJ2-7; tentatively, D is TRBD1 (5 bases). This sequence originates from a woman between 45 and 65 years old who had recovered from COVID-19. Here the CDR3 reads CASSFGRQQPSYEQYF. The CDR3 DNA is TGCGCCAGCAGCTTTGGTCGACAGCAACCATCTTACGAGCAGTACTTC.